Each of the 17 T cell receptor beta chains below was sequenced from the same sample in a study of metastatic and nonmetastatic thyroid tumors. TCRdb re-called clones from the PCR reads using MiXCR. The data contain about 40,000 clones, about 16% of them singletons. Every patient underwent thyroid surgery untreated. The sample taken for sequencing was blood. These receptors all stem from a female donor with papillary thyroid cancer or a benign thyroid nodule (not recorded which). Some clones in this sample may be carry-over from other donors' samples.

This clone was counted a few times. V and J are TRBV6-4 and TRBJ1-2; possible D gene TRBD1, 6 bases. V lost 4 bases, J lost 7 bases, and 10 bases lay in between. Germline lookup yields CDR1 MRHNA and CDR2 SNTAGT. The CDR3 covers 12 residues. CDR3 bases: TGTGCCAGCAGTGCAGGGGCGACTGGCTACACCTTC. Its translation is CASSAGATGYTF.

This clone has just a few counts. One end of the junction is discordant with germline, which a read error may explain. The chain is built from TRBV27 and TRBJ2-2; D assignment may be TRBD1 or TRBD2 (5 bases each). Per germline, CDR1 MNHEY and CDR2 SMNVEV (reference sequence). This CDR3 contains 15 residues. CDR3 loop: CATLRGGANTGELFF. DNA of the CDR3: TGTGCCACCCTACGGGGCGGTGCGAACACCGGCGAGCTTTTTTTT.

Points on this clone: At one end the junction does not follow the germline gene, possibly because of a read error. The V and J genes are TRBV5-4 and TRBJ2-3; 10 bases agree with TRBD2. This CDR3 contains 17 residues. The germline gives CDR1 SGHNT, CDR2 YYREEE (reference sequence). The CDR3 DNA sequence: TGTGCCAGCAGCTTGGCGGGGACTAGCGTTTTCACAGATACTCAGTATTTT. It yields the protein CASSLAGTSVFTDTQYF.

The sample holds many counts of this clone. The gene calls are TRBV4-1 and TRBJ2-3; D uncertain. CDR1 and CDR2 from the germline V gene are MGHRA and YSYEKL. The V and J ends lost 0 bases and 2 bases respectively, with 12 bases between them. The CDR3 loop spans 16 amino acids. The CDR3 reads CASSQEGNPYTDTQYF. DNA for the CDR3: TGCGCCAGCAGCCAAGAGGGGAATCCGTACACAGATACGCAGTATTTT.

Of note for this clone: One end of the junction varies from germline; a read error may be responsible. The chain recombines TRBV11-1 with TRBJ2-5; TRBD2 aligns across 12 bases. Germline V gene sequence: CDR1 SGHAT, CDR2 FQDESV (reference sequence). CDR3 size: 15 residues. CDR3 DNA sequence: TGTGCCAGCAGACCCCTAGCGGGGGGGTTAGAGACCAAGTACTTC. Protein sequence: CASRPLAGGLETKYF.

About this clone: A much larger clone lies a single base off, so this may be a read error. V is TRBV2 and J is TRBJ1-2, with D possibly TRBD1 on 5 matching bases. Trimming took off 2 bases at V and 8 bases at J, with 18 bases between the two ends. The CDR3 consists of 15 residues. CDR1 is SNHLY and CDR2 is FYNNEI in the germline V gene. This chain's CDR3 is CASSELGVAKYGYTF. In DNA form, the CDR3 reads TGTGCCAGCAGTGAACTGGGGGTAGCTAAATACGGCTACACCTTC.

Many counts were recorded for this clone. The J gene is TRBJ1-1, the V gene TRBV13, with D unresolved. The length of the CDR3 is 11 residues. Per germline, CDR1 PRHDT and CDR2 FYEKMQ (reference sequence). V dropped 5 bases and J dropped 11 bases, with 12 bases sitting between them. In DNA form, the CDR3 reads TGTGCCAGCAGCGTCCGAGGGTGGGCTTTCTTT. This codes for CASSVRGWAFF.

In the case of this clone: The CDR3 carries no conserved terminal phenylalanine or tryptophan, so it likely arises from a read error. This chain uses TRBV5-1 with TRBJ1-2, with a tentative D call TRBD1 (5 bases). This CDR3 region has 13 residues. CDR1 SGHRS and CDR2 YFSETQ come from the germline V gene. The chain's CDR3 is CASSQGPTYVYTL. CDR3 coding DNA: TGCGCCAGCAGCCAGGGCCCCACCTATGTCTACACCTTG.

This clone was seen ten or more times. The genes are TRBV18 and TRBJ2-5, with TRBD2 identical over 11 bases. J was trimmed by 5 bases and V by 3 bases; bases with no gene match: 5. This CDR3 contains 15 residues. Germline V gene data show CDR1 as KGHSH and CDR2 as LQKENI. This chain's CDR3 is CASSPSTSGVETQYF. The CDR3 DNA is TGTGCCAGCTCACCTTCGACTAGCGGGGTTGAGACCCAGTACTTC. Supplemented by reference TRBV18 and TRBJ2-5, the full variable domain reads NAGVMQNPRHLVRRRGQEARLRCSPMKGHSHVYWYRQLPEEGLKFMVYLQKENIIDESGMPKERFSAEFPKEGPSILRIQQVVRGDSAAYFCASSPSTSGVETQYFGPGTRLLVL.

In regard to this clone: A single base separates this from a much larger clone, so it may be a read error. Additional DNA sequences in this sample encode the identical CDR3. The CDR3 region is CASSQVGALAKNIQCF. The DNA for the CDR3 is TGCGCCAGCAGCCAAGTAGGGGCTCTAGCCAAAAACATTCAGTGCTTC. The chain couples TRBV4-1 to TRBJ2-4, with D perhaps TRBD1 or TRBD2 (5 bases each). The germline V gene encodes CDR1 MGHRA and CDR2 YSYEKL. The CDR3 spans 16 residues.

Of note for this clone: The germline gene is not matched at one end of the junction; a read error may be the cause. The chain couples TRBV9 to TRBJ2-7; a possible D gene is TRBD2 (6 bases). This CDR3 is 16 amino acids long. In germline, CDR1 is SGDLS, CDR2 YYNGEE. Here the CDR3 reads CANSSSGGKVSYEQYF. The CDR3 DNA follows: TGTGCCAACAGCTCAAGCGGAGGGAAAGTCTCCTACGAGCAGTACTTC. Variable domain in full (rest from reference TRBV9 and TRBJ2-7): DSGVTQTPKHLITATGQRVTLRCSPRSGDLSVYWYQQSLDQGLQFLIQYYNGEERAKGNILERFSAQQFPDLHSELNLSSLELGDSALYFCANSSSGGKVSYEQYFGPGTRLTVT.

This clone was seen repeatedly, ten times or more. This may be a read error: a much more frequent sequence differs by one nucleotide. The sample contains more than one DNA sequence encoding this CDR3. This sequence joins TRBV6-1 and TRBJ2-7; D perhaps matches TRBD1 (6 bases). Trimming shortened V by 8 bases and J by 7 bases, and 12 bases separated the two germline ends. The length of the CDR3 is 11 residues. Germline loops: CDR1 MNHNS, CDR2 SASEGT. CDR3 bases: TGTGCCAGCGGGGCGAGGGGGGAGCAGTACTTC. This sequence encodes CASGARGEQYF.

This clone was counted at least ten times. The chain is built from TRBV19 and TRBJ2-2; D is ambiguous. CDR1 is LNHDA, CDR2 SQIVND, per germline (reference sequence). The CDR3 loop spans 14 amino acids. Trimming shortened V by 5 bases and J by 4 bases, and 11 bases separated the two germline ends. Here the CDR3 DNA reads TGTGCCAGTAGTGCAACTTATCCCACCGGGGAGCTGTTTTTT. Its protein is CASSATYPTGELFF. The complete variable domain, with remaining parts taken from reference TRBV19 and TRBJ2-2, reads DGGITQSPKYLFRKEGQNVTLSCEQNLNHDAMYWYRQDPGQGLRLIYYSQIVNDFQKGDIAEGYSVSREKKESFPLTVTSAQKNPTAFYLCASSATYPTGELFFGEGSRLTVL.

The rearrangement joins TRBV6-1 to TRBJ2-7; 11 nucleotides align to TRBD1. Germline-derived CDR1 and CDR2 are MNHNS and SASEGT. The V gene end was trimmed by 6 bases and the J gene end by 1 base; junction bases not matched to a gene: 8. This CDR3 region has 16 residues. The CDR3 DNA is TGTGCCAGCAGCCTACATGGACAGGGGGCTTCCTACGAGCAGTACTTC. Translated, it gives CASSLHGQGASYEQYF.

This clone was seen at least ten times. V is TRBV7-3 and J is TRBJ2-3; tentative D call: TRBD2 (5 bases). The V gene lost 2 bases and the J gene lost 6 bases, with 21 bases spanning the gap. The germline V gene encodes CDR1 SGHTA and CDR2 FQGTGA. CDR3 length equals 17 residues. CDR3 in amino acids: CASSLGPGNLLLDTQYF. For the CDR3, the DNA is TGTGCCAGCAGCTTAGGACCCGGGAATCTCCTTTTGGATACGCAGTATTTT. Looking up the rest from reference TRBV7-3 and TRBJ2-3 gives the full variable domain: GAGVSQTPSNKVTEKGKYVELRCDPISGHTALYWYRQSLGQGPEFLIYFQGTGAADDSGLPNDRFFAVRPEGSVSTLKIQRTERGDSAVYLCASSLGPGNLLLDTQYFGPGTRLTVL.

This clone was seen many times. The CDR3 region has the DNA TGTGCCACCCAAGAGGCACTGATCTATGGCTACACCTTC. Translation gives CATQEALIYGYTF. The chain combines TRBV6-1 with TRBJ1-2, with D unclear. The CDR3 has 13 amino acids. Germline lookup yields CDR1 MNHNS and CDR2 SASEGT. V was pared by 10 bases and J by 4 bases, with 16 bases between.

This clone was observed many times. The V call is TRBV9, the J call TRBJ1-3, with unresolved D. CDR1 is SGDLS, CDR2 YYNGEE, per germline. The CDR3 covers 14 residues. Trimming took off 3 bases at V and 2 bases at J, with 9 bases between the two ends. CDR3 sequence: CASSGGKAGNTIYF. The CDR3 DNA is TGTGCCAGCAGCGGGGGAAAGGCTGGAAACACCATATATTTT.